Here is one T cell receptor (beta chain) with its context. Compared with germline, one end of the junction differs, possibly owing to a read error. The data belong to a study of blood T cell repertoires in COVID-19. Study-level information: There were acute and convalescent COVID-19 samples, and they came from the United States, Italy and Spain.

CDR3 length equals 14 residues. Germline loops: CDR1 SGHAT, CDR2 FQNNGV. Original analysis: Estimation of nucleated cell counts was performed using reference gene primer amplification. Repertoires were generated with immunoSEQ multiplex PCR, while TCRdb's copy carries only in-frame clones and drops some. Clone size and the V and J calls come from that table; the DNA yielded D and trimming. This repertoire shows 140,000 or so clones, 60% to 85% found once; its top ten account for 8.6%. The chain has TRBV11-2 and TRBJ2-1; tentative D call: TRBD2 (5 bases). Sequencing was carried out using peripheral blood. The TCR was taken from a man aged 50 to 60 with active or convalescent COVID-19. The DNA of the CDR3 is TGTGCCAGCAGCTTAGGGGGAGCCTACAATGGGCAGTTCTTC. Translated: CASSLGGAYNGQFF.